The 16 T cell receptor beta chains given below trace back to one sample, sequenced in a study of blood T cell repertoires in COVID-19. Assay: immunoSEQ multiplex PCR; the TCRdb copy retains only in-frame clones and omits some. The sample gives about 81,000 clones, roughly four fifths of which show up once; 7% to 9% is in the top ten. Source material: peripheral blood. The receptor set was obtained from a human donor in a cohort sampled during active COVID-19.

The gene calls are TRBV4-1 and TRBJ2-2; 9 nucleotides agree with TRBD1. The junction had 6 bases not matched to a gene; V was cut back by 0 bases and J by 4 bases. The CDR3 spans 17 residues. The germline gives CDR1 MGHRA, CDR2 YSYEKL. CDR3 nucleotide sequence: TGCGCCAGCAGCCAAGAAACAGGACAGGGGATCACCGGGGAGCTGTTTTTT. Protein: CASSQETGQGITGELFF.

V is TRBV6-1 and J is TRBJ1-4, with 9 bases aligning to TRBD1. The V gene end was trimmed by 3 bases and the J gene end by 0 bases; junction bases not matched to a gene: 8. CDR3 length equals 18 residues. The germline V gene has CDR1 MNHNS and CDR2 SASEGT. The CDR3 loop reads CASSERPNRGPTNEKLFF. Here the CDR3 DNA reads TGTGCCAGCAGTGAGAGGCCAAACAGGGGGCCAACTAATGAAAAACTGTTTTTT.

This clone was observed a single time. The chain links TRBV18 to TRBJ1-2, with D tentatively TRBD1 (6 bases). The CDR3 sequence is 19 residues long. Trimming took off 4 bases at V and 3 bases at J, with 27 bases between the two ends. Germline lookup yields CDR1 KGHSH and CDR2 LQKENI. CDR3 loop: CASSLVRPEQGWVDYGYTF. The CDR3 coding sequence is TGTGCCAGCTCACTCGTGCGACCGGAACAGGGATGGGTGGACTATGGCTACACCTTC.

This chain uses TRBV10-3 with TRBJ2-1, with 8 bases matching TRBD2. Germline CDR1 and CDR2: ENHRY and SYGVKD. The V segment lost 6 bases and the J segment 8 bases; nucleotides outside the gene matches: 9. CDR3 length: 14 amino acids. CDR3 loop: CAIRGRSTSDEQFF. The CDR3 nucleotides read TGTGCCATCAGGGGGAGGTCGACTAGCGATGAGCAGTTCTTC.

Notes on this clone: An end of the junction does not agree with germline; a read error may underlie this. The chain couples TRBV4-1 to TRBJ2-5; 7 bases align to TRBD1. CDR3 length: 13 amino acids. Germline-derived CDR1 and CDR2 are MGHRA and YSYEKL. The CDR3 bases are TGCGCCAGCAGCCAAGATGGCGCAGGGGGAAGAAACTTC. Its translation: CASSQDGAGGRNF.

The chain combines TRBV15 with TRBJ1-2; 11 bases fit TRBD1. This CDR3 is 15 amino acids long. Per the germline V gene, CDR1 is LNHNV and CDR2 is YYDKDF (reference sequence). J was trimmed by 5 bases and V by 1 base; bases with no gene match: 3. The CDR3, as DNA: TGTGCCACCAGCAGAGGCGGGACAGGGGGGTATGGCTACACCTTC. Translation: CATSRGGTGGYGYTF. The full variable domain, with the rest looked up from reference TRBV15 and TRBJ1-2, is DAMVIQNPRYQVTQFGKPVTLSCSQTLNHNVMYWYQQKSSQAPKLLFHYYDKDFNNEADTPDNFQSRRPNTSFCFLDIRSPGLGDTAMYLCATSRGGTGGYGYTFGSGTRLTVV.

The gene calls are TRBV12-3 or TRBV12-4 and TRBJ1-1; possibly TRBD1 for D (5 bases). The V end lost 6 bases, the J end lost 0 bases, and 8 bases lay between the germline ends. The CDR3 loop spans 13 amino acids. The chain's CDR3 is CASSPRVNTEAFF. In nucleotides, the CDR3 is TGTGCCAGCAGCCCCAGGGTGAACACTGAAGCTTTCTTT.

The chain combines TRBV18 with TRBJ1-1, with 7 bases aligning to TRBD1. This CDR3 has 13 residues. From germline, CDR1 is KGHSH and CDR2 LQKENI. Trimming at V came to 2 bases and at J to 12 bases, leaving 9 bases not matched to a gene. The CDR3 region is CASSPNDRARTFF. The CDR3 coding sequence is TGTGCCAGCTCACCAAACGACAGGGCTCGAACTTTCTTT.

The chain couples TRBV27 to TRBJ2-6; TRBD1 agrees at 8 bases. The ends lost 5 bases at V and 4 bases at J; junction bases unmatched: 10. This CDR3 spans 17 amino acids. Germline V lookup: CDR1 MNHEY, CDR2 SMNVEV (reference sequence). CDR3 sequence (DNA): TGTGCCAGCAGTCCCGGGACAGGCCTTAGAGGGGCCAACGTCCTGACTTTC. Translation gives CASSPGTGLRGANVLTF.

The chain joins TRBV5-1 to TRBJ2-7; 9 bases fit TRBD1. Germline V lookup: CDR1 SGHRS, CDR2 YFSETQ. The CDR3 runs 12 residues. V gave up 3 bases and J gave up 6 bases; unmatched junction bases: 1. CDR3: CASSWGQGEQYF. Written as DNA, the CDR3 is TGCGCCAGCAGCTGGGGACAGGGCGAGCAGTACTTC. The full variable domain, with the rest looked up from reference TRBV5-1 and TRBJ2-7, is KAGVTQTPRYLIKTRGQQVTLSCSPISGHRSVSWYQQTPGQGLQFLFEYFSETQRNKGNFPGRFSGRQFSNSRSEMNVSTLELGDSALYLCASSWGQGEQYFGPGTRLTVT.

The chain combines TRBV4-2 with TRBJ1-2; tentative D call: TRBD1 (6 bases). V lost 4 bases and J lost 5, with 17 bases in between. Germline assignment: CDR1 LGHNA and CDR2 YNFKEQ. The length of the CDR3 is 15 residues. CDR3 coding DNA: TGTGCCAGCAGCCTAGGGGGGGGGCAAGAGTATGGCTACACCTTC. It encodes CASSLGGGQEYGYTF.

The chain combines TRBV29-1 with TRBJ1-1; D is undetermined. CDR1 and CDR2 (germline): SQVTM, ANQGSEA. With 6 bases removed from V and 8 bases from J, the gap between germline ends came to 13 bases. The CDR3 contains 11 residues. The CDR3, as DNA: TGCAGCGTGGGAGTTATGAGGGAAGCTTTCTTT. Protein product: CSVGVMREAFF.

This chain connects TRBV5-4 to TRBJ1-1; D is undetermined. Trimming stripped 4 bases from V and 0 bases from J, with 13 bases between. CDR3 length: 15 residues. CDR1 is SGHNT, CDR2 YYREEE, per germline (reference sequence). The CDR3 sequence: CASSLSLQMNTEAFF. The CDR3 DNA follows: TGTGCCAGCAGCCTATCCCTTCAAATGAACACTGAAGCTTTCTTT.

The CDR3 sequence: CASSQGHNYEQYF. In nucleotides, the CDR3 is TGTGCCAGCAGCCAAGGGCATAACTACGAGCAGTACTTC. The rearrangement links TRBV3-1 (or the pseudogene TRBV3-2) to TRBJ2-7; D remains ambiguous. The CDR3 is made up of 13 amino acids. Trimming took 1 base from V and 3 from J, leaving 7 bases between them. From germline, CDR1 is LGHDT and CDR2 YNNKEL (reference sequence).

Only one count was recorded for this clone. CDR3 coding DNA: TGTGCCAGCAGCACGGCAGGTACCTACGAGCAGTACTTC. This sequence encodes CASSTAGTYEQYF. This chain joins TRBV7-9 and TRBJ2-7; the D is unclear. The CDR3 is made up of 13 amino acids. V lost 5 bases and J 2 bases, leaving 10 bases between the germline ends. Germline loops: CDR1 SEHNR, CDR2 FQNEAQ (reference sequence). The variable domain in full, completed from reference TRBV7-9 and TRBJ2-7, reads DTGVSQNPRHKITKRGQNVTFRCDPISEHNRLYWYRQTLGQGPEFLTYFQNEAQLEKSRLLSDRFSAERPKGSFSTLEIQRTEQGDSAMYLCASSTAGTYEQYFGPGTRLTVT.

The CDR3 DNA follows: TGTGCCAGCAGGCCTCCGGGACAGGGATGGGAGACCCAGTACTTC. Its protein product is CASRPPGQGWETQYF. J is TRBJ2-5 and V is TRBV25-1; TRBD1 aligns across 9 bases. Per the germline V gene, CDR1 is MGHDK and CDR2 is SYGVNS. Trimming removed 6 bases from V and 5 bases from J; junction bases left unmatched: 10. CDR3 length equals 15 residues. The complete variable domain, with remaining parts taken from reference TRBV25-1 and TRBJ2-5, reads EADIYQTPRYLVIGTGKKITLECSQTMGHDKMYWYQQDPGMELHLIHYSYGVNSTEKGDLSSESTVSRIRTEHFPLTLESARPSHTSQYLCASRPPGQGWETQYFGPGTRLLVL.